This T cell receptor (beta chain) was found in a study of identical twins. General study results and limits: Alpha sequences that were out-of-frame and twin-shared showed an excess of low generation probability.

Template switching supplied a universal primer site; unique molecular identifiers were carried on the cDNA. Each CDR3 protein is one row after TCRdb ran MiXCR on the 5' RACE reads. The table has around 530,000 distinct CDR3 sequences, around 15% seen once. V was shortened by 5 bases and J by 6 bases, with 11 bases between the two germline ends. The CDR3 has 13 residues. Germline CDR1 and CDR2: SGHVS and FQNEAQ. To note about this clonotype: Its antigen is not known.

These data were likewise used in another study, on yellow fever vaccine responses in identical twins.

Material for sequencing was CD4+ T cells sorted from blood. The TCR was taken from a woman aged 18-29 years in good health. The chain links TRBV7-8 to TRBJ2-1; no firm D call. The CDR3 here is CASSPAGPNEQFF. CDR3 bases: TGTGCCAGCAGCCCCGCTGGCCCCAATGAGCAGTTCTTC.